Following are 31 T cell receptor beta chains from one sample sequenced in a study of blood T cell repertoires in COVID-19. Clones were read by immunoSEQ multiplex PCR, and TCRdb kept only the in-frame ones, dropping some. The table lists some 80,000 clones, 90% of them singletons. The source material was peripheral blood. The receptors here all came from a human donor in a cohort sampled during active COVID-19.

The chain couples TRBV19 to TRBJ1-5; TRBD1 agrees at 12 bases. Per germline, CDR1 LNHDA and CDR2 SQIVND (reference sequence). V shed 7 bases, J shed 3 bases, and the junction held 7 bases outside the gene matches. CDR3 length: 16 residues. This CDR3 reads CASKSGTGGVNQPQHF. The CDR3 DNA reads TGTGCCAGTAAAAGCGGGACAGGGGGCGTCAATCAGCCCCAGCATTTT.

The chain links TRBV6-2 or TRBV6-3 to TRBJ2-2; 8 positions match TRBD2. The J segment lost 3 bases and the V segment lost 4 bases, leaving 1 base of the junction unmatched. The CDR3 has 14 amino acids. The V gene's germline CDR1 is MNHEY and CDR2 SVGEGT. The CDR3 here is CASSFGGDTGELFF. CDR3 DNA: TGTGCCAGCAGTTTCGGGGGGGACACCGGGGAGCTGTTTTTT.

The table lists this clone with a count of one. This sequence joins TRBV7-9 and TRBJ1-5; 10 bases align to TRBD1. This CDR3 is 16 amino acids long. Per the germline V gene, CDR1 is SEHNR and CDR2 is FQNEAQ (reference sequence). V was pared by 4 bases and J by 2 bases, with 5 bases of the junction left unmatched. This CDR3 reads CASSSSGTGGNQPQHF. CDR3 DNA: TGTGCCAGCAGCTCTTCCGGGACAGGGGGCAATCAGCCCCAGCATTTT.

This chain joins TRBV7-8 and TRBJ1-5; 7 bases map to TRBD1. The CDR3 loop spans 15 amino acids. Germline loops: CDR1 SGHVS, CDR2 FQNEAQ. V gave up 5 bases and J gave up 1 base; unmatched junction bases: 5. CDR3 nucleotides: TGTGCCAGCAGCGCGACAGGGATCAGCAATCAGCCCCAGCATTTT. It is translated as CASSATGISNQPQHF.

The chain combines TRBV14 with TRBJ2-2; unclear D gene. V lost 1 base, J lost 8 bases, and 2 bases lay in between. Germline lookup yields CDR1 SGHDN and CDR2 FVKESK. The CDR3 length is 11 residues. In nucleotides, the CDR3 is TGTGCCAGCAGCCAAGCTGGGGAGCTGTTTTTT. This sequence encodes CASSQAGELFF.

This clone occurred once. The chain's CDR3 is CASSYDRGQLHEQYF. Written as DNA, the CDR3 is TGTGCCAGCAGTTACGACAGGGGCCAGCTCCACGAGCAGTACTTC. The chain carries TRBV6-5 and TRBJ2-7; TRBD1 matches 8 bases. Per germline, CDR1 MNHEY and CDR2 SVGAGI. V dropped 2 bases and J dropped 5; count of bases not matched to a gene: 8. The CDR3 loop spans 15 amino acids.

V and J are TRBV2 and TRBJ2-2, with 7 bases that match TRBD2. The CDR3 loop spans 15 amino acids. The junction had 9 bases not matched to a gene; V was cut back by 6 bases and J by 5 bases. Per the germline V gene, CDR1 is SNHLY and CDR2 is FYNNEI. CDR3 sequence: CASRSLRGKTGELFF. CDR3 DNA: TGTGCCAGCAGGTCCTTGCGGGGGAAGACCGGGGAGCTGTTTTTT.

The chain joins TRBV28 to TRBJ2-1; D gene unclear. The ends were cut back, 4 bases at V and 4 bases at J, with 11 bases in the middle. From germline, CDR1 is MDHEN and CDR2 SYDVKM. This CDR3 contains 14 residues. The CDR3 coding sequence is TGTGCCAGCAGTTCCTCGTTCTATTACAATGAGCAGTTCTTC. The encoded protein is CASSSSFYYNEQFF.

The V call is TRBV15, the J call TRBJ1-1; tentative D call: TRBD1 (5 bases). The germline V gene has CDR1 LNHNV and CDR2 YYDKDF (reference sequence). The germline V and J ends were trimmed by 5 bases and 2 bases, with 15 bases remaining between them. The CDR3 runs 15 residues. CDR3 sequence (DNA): TGTGCCACCAGCCCCGTAGGGGTGAGCAACACTGAAGCTTTCTTT. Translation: CATSPVGVSNTEAFF.

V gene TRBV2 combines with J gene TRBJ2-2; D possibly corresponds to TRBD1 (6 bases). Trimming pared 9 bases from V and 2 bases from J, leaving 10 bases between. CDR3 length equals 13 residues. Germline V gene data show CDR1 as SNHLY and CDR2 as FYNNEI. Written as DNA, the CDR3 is TGTGCCAGTGGGGACACTAACACCGGGGAGCTGTTTTTT. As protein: CASGDTNTGELFF.

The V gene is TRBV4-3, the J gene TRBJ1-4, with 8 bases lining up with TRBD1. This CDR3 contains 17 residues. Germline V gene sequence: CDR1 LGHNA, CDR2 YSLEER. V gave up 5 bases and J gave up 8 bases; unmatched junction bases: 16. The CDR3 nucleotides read TGCGCCAGCAGCGATACGTTACTTCAGGGGGCCGGAGAAAAACTGTTTTTT. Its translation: CASSDTLLQGAGEKLFF.

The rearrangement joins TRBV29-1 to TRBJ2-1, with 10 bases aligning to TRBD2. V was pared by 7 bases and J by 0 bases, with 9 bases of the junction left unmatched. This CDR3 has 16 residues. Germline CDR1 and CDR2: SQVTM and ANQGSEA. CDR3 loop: CSAGGSSGSSYNEQFF. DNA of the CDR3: TGCAGCGCTGGTGGATCTAGCGGGAGCTCCTACAATGAGCAGTTCTTC.

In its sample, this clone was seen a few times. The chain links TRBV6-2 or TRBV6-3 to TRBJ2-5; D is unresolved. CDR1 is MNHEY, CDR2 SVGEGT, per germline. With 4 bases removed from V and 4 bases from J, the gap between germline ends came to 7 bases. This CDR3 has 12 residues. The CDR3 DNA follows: TGTGCCAGCAGTTCGACACGAGAGACCCAGTACTTC. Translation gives CASSSTRETQYF.

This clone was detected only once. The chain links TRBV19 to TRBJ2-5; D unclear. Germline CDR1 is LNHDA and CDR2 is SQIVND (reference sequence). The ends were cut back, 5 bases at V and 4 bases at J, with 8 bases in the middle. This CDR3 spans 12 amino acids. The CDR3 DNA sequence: TGTGCCAGTAGTCGGTTCGGAGAGACCCAGTACTTC. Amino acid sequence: CASSRFGETQYF.

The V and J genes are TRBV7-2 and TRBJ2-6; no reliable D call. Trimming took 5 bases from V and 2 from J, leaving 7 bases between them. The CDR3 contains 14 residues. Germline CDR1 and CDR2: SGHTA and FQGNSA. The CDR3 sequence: CASSGTTGANVLTF. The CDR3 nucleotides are TGTGCCAGCAGCGGCACTACTGGGGCCAACGTCCTGACTTTC.

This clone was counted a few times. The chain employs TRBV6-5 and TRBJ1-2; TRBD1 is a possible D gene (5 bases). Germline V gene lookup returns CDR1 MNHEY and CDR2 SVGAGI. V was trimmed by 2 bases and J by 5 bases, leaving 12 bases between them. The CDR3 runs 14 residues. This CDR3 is CASSYRQGGYGYTF. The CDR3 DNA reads TGTGCCAGCAGTTACCGTCAGGGTGGATATGGCTACACCTTC.

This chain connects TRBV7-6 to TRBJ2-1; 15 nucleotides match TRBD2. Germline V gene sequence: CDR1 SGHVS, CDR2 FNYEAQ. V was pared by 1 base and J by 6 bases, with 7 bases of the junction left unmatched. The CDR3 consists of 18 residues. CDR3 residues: CASSLESGTSGGSNEQFF. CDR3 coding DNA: TGTGCCAGCAGCTTAGAGAGCGGGACTAGCGGGGGGTCCAATGAGCAGTTCTTC.

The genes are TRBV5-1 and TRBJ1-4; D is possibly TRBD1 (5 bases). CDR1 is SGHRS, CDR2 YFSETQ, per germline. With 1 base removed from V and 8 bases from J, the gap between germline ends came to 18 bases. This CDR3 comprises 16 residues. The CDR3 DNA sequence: TGCGCCAGCAGCTTGTCGCAGGGCCGATATCCCGAAAAACTGTTTTTT. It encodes CASSLSQGRYPEKLFF.

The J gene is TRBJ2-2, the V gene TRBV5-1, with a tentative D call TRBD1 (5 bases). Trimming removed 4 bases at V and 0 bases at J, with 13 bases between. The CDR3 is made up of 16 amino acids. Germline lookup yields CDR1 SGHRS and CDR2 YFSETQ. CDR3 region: CASSPGQGSNTGELFF. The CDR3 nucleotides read TGCGCCAGCAGCCCCGGGCAGGGTTCGAACACCGGGGAGCTGTTTTTT.

The CDR3 DNA sequence: TGTGCCAGCAGCTTAGGCCTCGGGGATGGCTACACCTTC. Amino acid sequence: CASSLGLGDGYTF. The gene calls are TRBV7-2 and TRBJ1-2; no clear D. The CDR3 loop spans 13 amino acids. Germline V gives CDR1 SGHTA, CDR2 FQGNSA. The germline V and J ends were trimmed by 1 base and 6 bases, with 9 bases remaining between them.

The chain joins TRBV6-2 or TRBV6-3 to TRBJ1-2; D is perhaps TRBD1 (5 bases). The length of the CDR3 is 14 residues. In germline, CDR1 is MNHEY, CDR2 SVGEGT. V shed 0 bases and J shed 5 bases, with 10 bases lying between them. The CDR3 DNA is TGTGCCAGCAGTTACTCGAGACAGTCGTATGGCTACACCTTC. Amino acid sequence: CASSYSRQSYGYTF.

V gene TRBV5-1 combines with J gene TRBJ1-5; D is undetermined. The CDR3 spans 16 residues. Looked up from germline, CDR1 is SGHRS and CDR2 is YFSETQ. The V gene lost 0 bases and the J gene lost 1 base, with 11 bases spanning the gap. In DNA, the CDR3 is TGCGCCAGCAGCTTGGTTCCGGGGTCGAGCAATCAGCCCCAGCATTTT. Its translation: CASSLVPGSSNQPQHF.

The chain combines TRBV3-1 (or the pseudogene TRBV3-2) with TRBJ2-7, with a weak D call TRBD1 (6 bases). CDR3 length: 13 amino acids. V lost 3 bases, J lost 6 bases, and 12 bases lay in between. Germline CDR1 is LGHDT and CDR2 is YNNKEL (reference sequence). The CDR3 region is CASSQRGTSEQYF. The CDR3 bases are TGTGCCAGCAGCCAGAGGGGGACATCCGAGCAGTACTTC.

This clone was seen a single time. CDR3 residues: CASSFQGSRVGSPLHF. As DNA, the CDR3 is TGTGCCAGCAGCTTTCAGGGGAGTAGGGTGGGTTCACCCCTCCACTTT. The chain employs TRBV5-4 and TRBJ1-6, with D tentatively TRBD1 (6 bases). V shed 2 bases and J shed 9 bases, with 18 bases lying between them. Germline CDR1 SGHNT, CDR2 YYREEE (reference sequence). The CDR3 covers 16 residues.

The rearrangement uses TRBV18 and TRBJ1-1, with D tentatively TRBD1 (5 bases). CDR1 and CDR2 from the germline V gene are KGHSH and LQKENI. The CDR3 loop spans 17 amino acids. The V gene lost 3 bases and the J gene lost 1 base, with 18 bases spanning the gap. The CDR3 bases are TGTGCCAGCTCACCGGGGGAGGTTAGGGCGGAGAACACTGAAGCTTTCTTT. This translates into CASSPGEVRAENTEAFF.

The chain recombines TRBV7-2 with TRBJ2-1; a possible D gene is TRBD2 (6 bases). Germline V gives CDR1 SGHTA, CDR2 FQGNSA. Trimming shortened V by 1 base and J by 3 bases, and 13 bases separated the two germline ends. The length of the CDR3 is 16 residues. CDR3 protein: CASSLGGLSGYNEQFF. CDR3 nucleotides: TGTGCCAGCAGCTTAGGGGGACTGTCGGGCTACAATGAGCAGTTCTTC.

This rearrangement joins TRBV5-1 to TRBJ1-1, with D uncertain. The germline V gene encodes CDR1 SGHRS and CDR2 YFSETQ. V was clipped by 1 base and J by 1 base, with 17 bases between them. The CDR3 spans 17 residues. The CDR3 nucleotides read TGCGCCAGCAGCTTGAAGCGACCCGTTGGGTGGAACACTGAAGCTTTCTTT. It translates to CASSLKRPVGWNTEAFF. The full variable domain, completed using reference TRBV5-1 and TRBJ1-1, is KAGVTQTPRYLIKTRGQQVTLSCSPISGHRSVSWYQQTPGQGLQFLFEYFSETQRNKGNFPGRFSGRQFSNSRSEMNVSTLELGDSALYLCASSLKRPVGWNTEAFFGQGTRLTVV.

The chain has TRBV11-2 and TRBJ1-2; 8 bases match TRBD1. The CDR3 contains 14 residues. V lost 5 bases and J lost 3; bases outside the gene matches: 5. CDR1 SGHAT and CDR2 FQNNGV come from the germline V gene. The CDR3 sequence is CASSITQGDYGYTF. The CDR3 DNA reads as TGTGCCAGCAGCATTACACAGGGGGACTATGGCTACACCTTC.

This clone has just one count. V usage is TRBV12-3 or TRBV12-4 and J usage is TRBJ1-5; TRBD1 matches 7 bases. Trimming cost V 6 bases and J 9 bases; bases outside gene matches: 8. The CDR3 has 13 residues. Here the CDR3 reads CASRRDRAGPQHF. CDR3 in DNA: TGTGCCAGCAGACGAGACAGGGCAGGGCCCCAGCATTTT.

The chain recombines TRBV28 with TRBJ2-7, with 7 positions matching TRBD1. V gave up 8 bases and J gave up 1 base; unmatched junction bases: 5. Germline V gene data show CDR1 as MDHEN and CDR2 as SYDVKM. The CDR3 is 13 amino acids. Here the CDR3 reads CASGDSFSYEQYF. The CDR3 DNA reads TGTGCCAGCGGGGACAGTTTTTCCTACGAGCAGTACTTC.

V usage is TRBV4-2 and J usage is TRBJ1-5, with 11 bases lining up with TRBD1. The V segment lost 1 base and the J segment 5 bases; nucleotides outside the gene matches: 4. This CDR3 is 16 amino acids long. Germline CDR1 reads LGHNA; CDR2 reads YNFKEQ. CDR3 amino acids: CASSQGDRGGDQPQHF. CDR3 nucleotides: TGTGCCAGCAGCCAAGGGGACAGGGGGGGGGATCAGCCCCAGCATTTT.